This TCR beta chain was retrieved from a study of control samples from healthy donors and cancer patients. Using immunoSEQ multiplex PCR, the repertoire was profiled, and TCRdb retains in-frame clones only, with some absent. Counted here are fewer than 200,000 clones, 85% to 95% occurring once; the ten biggest clones make up approximately 4%. The sample comprised blood. The receptor was derived from a woman aged 60-75 years in good health.

The CDR3 nucleotides read TGTGCCAGCAGCTTTGGGACCTTGGGTACAGATACGCAGTATTTT. Its protein is CASSFGTLGTDTQYF. This chain uses TRBV7-7 with TRBJ2-3; D is possibly TRBD1 or TRBD2 (5 bases each). The germline V gene encodes CDR1 SSHAT and CDR2 FNYEAQ (reference sequence). CDR3 length equals 15 residues. V was pared by 3 bases and J by 3 bases, with 13 bases between.